These T cell receptor beta chains were read from a single sample in a study of cytomegalovirus exposure and HLA in healthy donors. Sequencing used immunoSEQ multiplex PCR; TCRdb keeps in-frame clones, though not all of them. This table holds more than 85,000 clones, under 80% found once. Sequencing input: PBMCs. These receptors all come from a woman aged 50 to 65 in good health and CMV-seropositive. The CDR3 runs from the conserved cysteine through the conserved F or W. The D gene is left open where the match is weak. Rows give clone size only sometimes, using once, few, many, or a class for an expanded clone.

D: -; J: TRBJ1-1; size: once; V: TRBV6-5; DNA: TGTGCCAGCAGTTCGGAAGGACGGGGAACGGCTTTCTTT; CDR3: CASSSEGRGTAFF
D: -; J: TRBJ2-7; size: -; V: TRBV7-6; DNA: TGTGCCAGCAGCTTAGCTAGCGGCAAGACCTACGAGCAGTACTTC; CDR3: CASSLASGKTYEQYF
D: TRBD2; J: TRBJ2-2; size: -; V: TRBV5-4; DNA: TGTGCCAGCAGCTCCGACCTCGCGGGAGGGGTGACCGGGGAGCTGTTTTTT; CDR3: CASSSDLAGGVTGELFF
D: -; J: TRBJ2-7; size: -; V: TRBV30; DNA: TGTGCCTGGAGTCTCGGGGGAGTCTCCTACGAGCAGTACTTC; CDR3: CAWSLGGVSYEQYF
D: -; J: TRBJ2-5; size: -; V: TRBV5-1; DNA: TGCGCCAGCAGCCGACTAGTCCCTCAAGAGACCCAGTACTTC; CDR3: CASSRLVPQETQYF
D: -; J: TRBJ2-1; size: -; V: TRBV29-1; DNA: TGCAGCGTTGAAGGTATCCACTGGGGGAGGCTTAATGAGCAGTTCTTC; CDR3: CSVEGIHWGRLNEQFF
D: TRBD1; J: TRBJ2-1; size: -; V: TRBV18; DNA: TGTGCCAGCTCACCCCAATTACCGGGACAGGGAGGACATGAGCAGTTCTTC; CDR3: CASSPQLPGQGGHEQFF
D: -; J: TRBJ2-2; size: -; V: TRBV11-3; DNA: TGTGCCAGCATCAGAACCGGGACATTAGTTTTGGCCGGGGAGCTGTTTTTT; CDR3: CASIRTGTLVLAGELFF
D: -; J: TRBJ2-5; size: -; V: TRBV30; DNA: TGTGCCTGGAGTGTGGGCCAGGGTAAGACCCAGTACTTC; CDR3: CAWSVGQGKTQYF
D: -; J: TRBJ2-1; size: -; V: TRBV7-3; DNA: TGTGCCAGCGCAGGGGACGTGGGGAATGAGCAGTTCTTC; CDR3: CASAGDVGNEQFF
D: TRBD1; J: TRBJ1-4; size: -; V: TRBV2; DNA: TGTGCCAGCAGGGAACAGGGGGCTGGTGAAAAACTGTTTTTT; CDR3: CASREQGAGEKLFF